This record covers a single T cell receptor (beta chain). The target antigen is unknown. TCRdb processed the PCR reads anew with MiXCR; each CDR3 protein has one entry. The table shows approximately 630,000 distinct CDR3 sequences, with about 25% occurring only once. The sample originates from a study of molecular identifiers for immune sequencing clone quantification. Points from the study as a whole: Spiked Jurkat TCR RNA originating from one cell could reportedly be identified amid 850,000 to 1,000,000 naive cells.

Construction of naive CD8 libraries employed about 18,000 to 1,000,000 sorted cells together with 10%, 30% or 50% RNA. CDR3 length: 17 residues. Germline V gene lookup returns CDR1 LGHNA and CDR2 YSLEER. Deletions cut 0 bases from V and 0 bases from J, with 14 bases between. V and J are TRBV4-3 and TRBJ1-2, with TRBD1 as a possible D gene (5 bases). The sequenced material came from naive CD8+ T cells from blood, with Jurkat cell RNA spiked in. Subset indicated: FACS-sorted CD8+CD4-CCR7+CD45RA+ naive T cells. The receptor was isolated from a human donor in good health. Some libraries in this study had Jurkat cell RNA spiked in. The CDR3 here is CASSQDGRVNPNYGYTF. The CDR3 DNA is TGCGCCAGCAGCCAAGATGGCAGGGTTAATCCTAACTATGGCTACACCTTC.